The 14 T cell receptor beta chains below come from one sample, sequenced in a study of T cell repertoires in breast cancer. Blocking oligonucleotides added to a second nested PCR suppressed unpaired genes. MiXCR was run by TCRdb on the emulsion pairing reads, yielding one entry per CDR3 protein. Of roughly 39,000 distinct CDR3 sequences in the sample, 45% were seen once. The expanded emulsion RT-PCR method captured paired alpha and beta chains from CD8+ T cells. The sequencing input was CD8+ T cells. Receptors were obtained from a pool of human donors with breast cancer or a healthy control (not recorded which).

The chain recombines TRBV4-1 with TRBJ1-5; possible D gene TRBD1, 6 bases. Trimming stripped 0 bases from V and 1 base from J, with 10 bases between. The CDR3 is made up of 16 amino acids. CDR1 is MGHRA, CDR2 YSYEKL, per germline. The CDR3 nucleotides read TGCGCCAGCAGCCAAGACGTGGACAGAAGCAATCAGCCCCAGCATTTT. This encodes CASSQDVDRSNQPQHF.

The genes are TRBV10-1 and TRBJ2-5, with 10 bases fitting TRBD1. The V segment lost 3 bases and the J segment 2 bases; nucleotides outside the gene matches: 3. The CDR3 covers 15 residues. Germline CDR1 reads WNHNN; CDR2 reads SYGVQD (reference sequence). The CDR3 protein is CASSDPGQGQETQYF. The CDR3 bases are TGCGCCAGCAGTGACCCGGGACAGGGGCAAGAGACCCAGTACTTC.

This clonotype was seen only a few times. CDR3 protein: CASSPPGKLVATDTQYF. The CDR3 region has the DNA TGTGCCAGCTCACCACCGGGAAAACTCGTGGCCACAGATACGCAGTATTTT. J is TRBJ2-3 and V is TRBV18; D gene unclear. The CDR3 is made up of 17 amino acids. Germline V CDR1 and CDR2: KGHSH, LQKENI. V was trimmed by 0 bases and J by 2 bases, leaving 15 bases between them.

The table lists this clonotype with a few counts. The rearrangement uses TRBV20-1 and TRBJ2-7; the match to TRBD2 covers 8 bases. Germline V gene data show CDR1 as DFQATT and CDR2 as SNEGSKA (reference sequence). The CDR3 contains 16 residues. V dropped 4 bases and J dropped 6; count of bases not matched to a gene: 17. The CDR3: CSATDPRRAGGGEQYF. The CDR3, as DNA: TGCAGTGCTACTGACCCCCGGCGCGCGGGGGGAGGCGAGCAGTACTTC.

The chain carries TRBV19 and TRBJ1-1; no clear D. With 6 bases removed from V and 3 bases from J, the gap between germline ends came to 11 bases. This CDR3 spans 13 amino acids. CDR1 and CDR2 from the germline V gene are LNHDA and SQIVND (reference sequence). CDR3 DNA sequence: TGTGCCAGTAGAAGGGCCCTGTACACTGAAGCTTTCTTT. Protein: CASRRALYTEAFF.

Of note for this clonotype: One junction end does not reproduce the germline sequence, and a read error may be involved. The CDR3 nucleotides read TGTGCCAGCAGTCGAACTACCTCGAGCTCCGGGGCCCACGTCCTGACTTTC. Translating it yields CASSRTTSSSGAHVLTF. The chain recombines TRBV3-1 with TRBJ2-6; D tentatively fits TRBD1 or TRBD2 (5 bases each). Germline V gives CDR1 LGHDT, CDR2 YNNKEL (reference sequence). The CDR3 consists of 17 residues.

In the case of this clonotype: A read error is possible here, since a much larger clone lies one base away. The rearrangement uses TRBV12-3 or TRBV12-4 and TRBJ1-1, with D unresolved. V dropped 6 bases and J dropped 8 bases, with 10 bases sitting between them. This CDR3 comprises 11 residues. CDR3 sequence (DNA): TGTGCCAGCAGGCGACAAGAGGAAGCTTTCTTT. The encoded protein is CASRRQEEAFF.

This clonotype came up a few times. This chain links TRBV6-2 or TRBV6-3 with TRBJ2-4; 8 bases line up with TRBD2. CDR1 and CDR2 (germline): MNHEY, SVGEGT. The CDR3 has 19 amino acids. With V trimmed by 0 bases and J by 0 bases, 10 bases remained unmatched. This CDR3 is CASSYSSGRSVVAKNIQYF. CDR3 nucleotide sequence: TGTGCCAGCAGTTACTCGAGCGGGAGATCAGTTGTAGCCAAAAACATTCAGTACTTC.

Notes on this clonotype: The junction and the germline gene differ at one end; a read error may be behind it. V and J are TRBV6-5 and TRBJ2-6, with D perhaps assigned TRBD1 or TRBD2 (5 bases each). This CDR3 comprises 17 residues. Germline CDR1 and CDR2: MNHEY and SVGAGI. The CDR3 reads CPSGPYKGATGANVLTF. The CDR3 DNA reads TGTCCCAGCGGTCCCTATAAAGGGGCTACTGGGGCCAACGTCCTGACTTTC.

This clonotype occurred a few times. The V call is TRBV6-1, the J call TRBJ1-2, with 8 bases aligning to TRBD1. Germline-derived CDR1 and CDR2 are MNHNS and SASEGT. This CDR3 spans 14 amino acids. V was pared by 2 bases and J by 6 bases, with 5 bases of the junction left unmatched. Here the CDR3 reads CASSEQTGDDGYTF. The CDR3 nucleotides are TGTGCCAGCAGTGAACAGACAGGGGATGATGGCTACACCTTC.

This chain joins TRBV5-1 and TRBJ1-2; D call uncertain. V lost 4 bases to trimming and J lost 3 bases, with 4 bases between them. The CDR3 covers 11 residues. From germline, CDR1 is SGHRS and CDR2 YFSETQ. CDR3 bases: TGCGCCAGCAGCCTTGACTATGGCTACACCTTC. Encoded protein: CASSLDYGYTF.

With respect to this clonotype: An end of the junction differs from the germline gene, which may be a read error. The rearrangement joins TRBV11-2 to TRBJ2-3; D remains ambiguous. The germline V gene encodes CDR1 SGHAT and CDR2 FQNNGV. The CDR3 length is 14 residues. CDR3 amino acids: CATSFTANTDTQYF. The CDR3 DNA reads as TGTGCCACCAGCTTTACAGCTAACACAGATACGCAGTATTTT.

The chain links TRBV27 to TRBJ1-1; a possible D gene is TRBD1 (6 bases). This CDR3 has 15 residues. CDR1 is MNHEY, CDR2 SMNVEV, per germline (reference sequence). V lost 5 bases and J lost 1, with 14 bases in between. CDR3 sequence (DNA): TGTGCCAGCAGTCCTCGACAGGCTTGGAACACTGAAGCTTTCTTT. It encodes CASSPRQAWNTEAFF.

The chain combines TRBV18 with TRBJ2-7; 9 bases match TRBD1. The junction had 8 bases not matched to a gene; V was cut back by 5 bases and J by 6 bases. Per the germline V gene, CDR1 is KGHSH and CDR2 is LQKENI. CDR3 length: 14 residues. For the CDR3, the DNA is TGTGCCAGCTCAGCCGGGACAGGGCACCCCGAGCAGTACTTC. Encoded protein: CASSAGTGHPEQYF.